These T cell receptor beta chains were read from a single sample in a study of T cell responses to AZD1222 COVID-19 vaccine. The assay was immunoSEQ multiplex PCR, and TCRdb's table has in-frame clones only and misses some. The data show roughly 160,000 clones, just under 95% seen once. Specimen: peripheral blood, collected on day 0 of AZD1222 vaccination. Receptors originate from an adult in good health. Both conserved end residues are part of each CDR3. The order of the fields is J gene, V gene, clone size, D gene, CDR3 protein, CDR3 DNA. A D gene is named only where the DNA matches it firmly. Part of the rows lack a size; the others show once, few, many or a class for expanded clones.

>TRBJ2-7|TRBV4-1|-|-
CASSQAYKPYEQYF
TGCGCCAGCAGCCAAGCATATAAACCCTACGAGCAGTACTTC
>TRBJ1-2|TRBV28|-|TRBD1
CASSPSTTGLDGYTF
TGTGCCAGCAGTCCCTCGACGACAGGGTTGGATGGCTACACCTTC
>TRBJ1-5|TRBV27|-|TRBD1
CASTETGGGQSQHF
TGTGCCAGCACGGAGACAGGGGGGGGTCAGTCCCAGCATTTT
>TRBJ2-7|TRBV6-2/TRBV6-3|-|TRBD1
CASSSPGQGTYEQYF
TGTGCCAGCAGTTCACCGGGACAGGGGACCTACGAGCAGTACTTC
>TRBJ1-5|TRBV4-2|-|-
CASSQGPGVQPQHF
TGTGCCAGCAGCCAAGGGCCAGGGGTTCAGCCCCAGCATTTT
>TRBJ2-2|TRBV2|-|-
CASSETAANTGELFF
TGTGCCAGCAGTGAAACGGCAGCGAACACCGGGGAGCTGTTTTTT
>TRBJ1-5|TRBV12-5|-|TRBD1
CASGLAGRGMDQPQHF
TGTGCTAGTGGTTTGGCGGGCAGGGGGATGGATCAGCCCCAGCATTTT
>TRBJ2-5|TRBV30|-|-
CAWSPQGETQYF
TGTGCCTGGAGTCCACAGGGTGAGACCCAGTACTTC
>TRBJ1-1|TRBV5-1|-|-
CASSRGTLNTEAFF
TGCGCCAGCAGCCGTGGGACATTGAACACTGAAGCTTTCTTT
>TRBJ1-5|TRBV14|-|-
CASSQDGRPSNQPQHF
TGTGCCAGCAGCCAAGACGGACGGCCCTCAAATCAGCCCCAGCATTTT
>TRBJ2-1|TRBV5-6|-|TRBD2
CASSPWGGKYNEQFF
TGTGCCAGCAGCCCCTGGGGGGGGAAATACAATGAGCAGTTCTTC
>TRBJ1-1|TRBV21-1|-|-
CASSKNENTEAFF
TGTGCCAGCAGCAAAAACGAGAACACTGAAGCTTTCTTT
>TRBJ1-4|TRBV4-3|-|-
CASSQAIIGHENEKLFF
TGCGCCAGCAGCCAAGCAATAATAGGACACGAGAATGAAAAACTGTTTTTT
>TRBJ1-2|TRBV6-5|-|TRBD1
CASSQDRVGYTF
TGTGCCAGCAGTCAGGACAGGGTGGGCTACACCTTC
>TRBJ2-2|TRBV7-3|once|-
CASSHGGTLTGELFF
TGTGCCAGCAGCCATGGGGGGACTCTTACCGGGGAGCTGTTTTTT
>TRBJ2-1|TRBV6-2/TRBV6-3|-|-
CASSYDRYNEQFF
TGTGCCAGCAGTTACGACAGATACAATGAGCAGTTCTTC
>TRBJ2-7|TRBV5-1|-|TRBD1
CASSLRQGAFYEQYF
TGCGCCAGCAGCTTGCGACAGGGGGCATTCTACGAGCAGTACTTC
>TRBJ1-2|TRBV2|-|-
CARGIFQGENGYTF
TGTGCCAGAGGGATATTTCAGGGAGAAAATGGCTACACCTTC
>TRBJ1-2|TRBV19|-|-
CASMVGSTLNYGYTF
TGTGCCAGTATGGTGGGATCCACCTTAAACTATGGCTACACCTTC
>TRBJ2-5|TRBV7-2|once|-
CASSLVGRGIGYF
-
>TRBJ2-1|TRBV7-2|-|TRBD2
CASSLGLAGAFNEQFF
TGTGCCAGCAGCTTAGGACTAGCGGGGGCCTTCAATGAGCAGTTCTTC
>TRBJ1-2|TRBV6-5|-|-
CASPSGAAANYGYTF
TGTGCCAGCCCAAGCGGGGCAGCAGCTAACTATGGCTACACCTTC
>TRBJ2-7|TRBV19|-|TRBD1
CASSIDRQGPYEQYF
TGTGCCAGTAGTATAGACCGACAGGGCCCCTACGAGCAGTACTTC
>TRBJ2-3|TRBV7-6|few|TRBD2
CASTSSAGGLDFADTQYF
TGTGCCAGCACCTCCAGTGCGGGGGGGCTTGATTTCGCAGATACGCAGTATTTT
>TRBJ2-7|TRBV3-1/TRBV3-2|-|TRBD1
CASSPRDRGPEQYF
TGTGCCAGCAGCCCCCGGGACAGGGGCCCCGAGCAGTACTTC
>TRBJ2-1|TRBV28|-|-
CASTLTGYNEQFF
TGTGCCAGCACCCTAACGGGTTACAATGAGCAGTTCTTC
>TRBJ1-4|TRBV7-8|few|-
CASRQTETNEKLFF
TGTGCCAGCAGGCAGACAGAAACTAATGAAAAACTGTTTTTT
>TRBJ1-2|TRBV11-2|-|TRBD1
CASRSNRGPPYGYTF
TGTGCCAGCAGAAGCAACAGGGGGCCTCCCTATGGCTACACCTTC
>TRBJ2-7|TRBV12-3/TRBV12-4|-|TRBD1
CASRPTGEYEQYF
TGTGCCAGCAGGCCGACAGGGGAATACGAGCAGTACTTC
>TRBJ2-3|TRBV3-1/TRBV3-2|-|-
CASSPPLERAYTDTQYF
TGTGCCAGCAGCCCGCCTTTGGAGCGGGCCTACACAGATACGCAGTATTTT
>TRBJ1-5|TRBV25-1|-|-
CASSGGGAQPQHF
TGTGCCAGCAGTGGGGGAGGGGCCCAGCCCCAGCATTTT
>TRBJ2-7|TRBV6-5|-|-
CASRAGLSYEQYF
TGTGCCAGCAGGGCAGGCCTCTCCTACGAGCAGTACTTC
>TRBJ2-5|TRBV5-1|-|-
CASSLVATQETQYF
TGCGCCAGCAGCTTGGTTGCCACCCAAGAGACCCAGTACTTC
>TRBJ1-1|TRBV18|-|-
CASTTGHPNTEAFF
TGTGCCAGCACAACTGGGCATCCCAACACTGAAGCTTTCTTT
>TRBJ1-2|TRBV7-2|-|TRBD1
CASSLAGTGGYGYTF
TGTGCCAGCAGCTTAGCTGGGACAGGGGGCTATGGCTACACCTTC
>TRBJ1-1|TRBV6-5|-|TRBD1
CASSYETGRAEAFF
TGTGCCAGCAGTTACGAGACAGGGAGGGCTGAAGCTTTCTTT
>TRBJ1-3|TRBV12-5|-|-
CASGLVRKAPGLSGNTIYF
TGTGCTAGTGGTTTGGTACGGAAAGCCCCTGGCCTCTCTGGAAACACCATATATTTT
>TRBJ1-1|TRBV5-1|-|TRBD1
CASSKGQGAPEAFF
TGCGCCAGCAGCAAGGGACAGGGAGCCCCTGAAGCTTTCTTT
>TRBJ1-1|TRBV5-4|-|-
CASGGWGTEAFF
TGTGCCAGCGGCGGGTGGGGCACTGAAGCTTTCTTT
>TRBJ1-3|TRBV7-8|-|-
CASTPWGQTSGNTIYF
TGTGCCAGCACCCCGTGGGGGCAGACCTCTGGAAACACCATATATTTT
>TRBJ2-7|TRBV29-1|-|-
CSVEGQAYEQYF
TGCAGCGTTGAAGGCCAGGCCTACGAGCAGTACTTC
>TRBJ1-2|TRBV7-9|-|-
CASDHYGYTF
TGTGCCAGCGATCACTATGGCTACACCTTC
>TRBJ2-1|TRBV28|once|-
CASSLPAAGAYNEQFF
TGTGCCAGCAGCCTGCCTGCGGCAGGGGCCTACAATGAGCAGTTCTTC
>TRBJ2-7|TRBV6-2/TRBV6-3|-|-
CASSYSTFSQFRFLEYEQYF
TGTGCCAGCAGTTACTCGACATTTTCGCAGTTCCGCTTCTTAGAATACGAGCAGTACTTC
>TRBJ1-2|TRBV20-1|-|-
CSASDEVYGYTF
TGCAGTGCTAGTGATGAGGTCTATGGCTACACCTTC
>TRBJ2-4|TRBV7-8|-|-
CASSLIGGNIQYF
TGTGCCAGCAGCCTCATCGGTGGAAACATTCAGTACTTC